Below are 18 T cell receptor beta chains sequenced from a single sample in a study of CD8+ T cells in alopecia areata. Stated treatment: oral pan-JAK inhibitor, 5-10 mg twice daily. cDNA prepared by RNA extraction and subsequent reverse transcription served as the template for sequencing. Sequencing used immunoSEQ multiplex PCR; TCRdb keeps in-frame clones, though not all of them. Seen here are some 120,000 clones, around 60% observed once, and the top ten hold 4.5% to 6%. The sequenced sample was CD4+ T cells sorted from blood, obtained at week 4, from a patient treated with tofacitinib. The receptors come from a human donor with alopecia areata.

This clone was counted between two and nine times. The V gene is TRBV5-1, the J gene TRBJ2-1, with 10 bases identical to TRBD2. In germline, CDR1 is SGHRS, CDR2 YFSETQ. V lost 2 bases to trimming and J lost 4 bases; unmatched junction nucleotides: 3. This CDR3 region has 15 residues. The CDR3 protein is CASSLAGGQYNEQFF. CDR3 bases: TGCGCCAGCAGCTTAGCGGGGGGGCAATACAATGAGCAGTTCTTC.

The genes are TRBV2 and TRBJ1-2; possible D gene TRBD1, 5 bases. The CDR3 length is 14 residues. Germline V lookup: CDR1 SNHLY, CDR2 FYNNEI. Trimming pared 7 bases from V and 2 bases from J, leaving 14 bases between. CDR3 region: CASIGGPHNYGYTF. CDR3 bases: TGTGCCAGCATTGGGGGACCCCACAACTATGGCTACACCTTC.

This clone appeared a single time. The chain carries TRBV27 and TRBJ2-5; D possibly corresponds to TRBD1 (6 bases). Trimming removed 5 bases from V and 3 bases from J, with 10 bases in between. The length of the CDR3 is 13 residues. Germline CDR1 is MNHEY and CDR2 is SMNVEV (reference sequence). The CDR3 is CASSTNREETQYF. The CDR3 DNA reads as TGTGCCAGCAGTACCAACAGGGAAGAGACCCAGTACTTC.

V usage is TRBV5-1 and J usage is TRBJ2-3, with 14 nucleotides matching TRBD2. This CDR3 is built from 15 residues. Trimming took 4 bases from V and 5 from J; bases not matched to a gene: 3. Germline lookup yields CDR1 SGHRS and CDR2 YFSETQ. The CDR3: CASSQGTSGRDTQYF. The CDR3 bases are TGCGCCAGCAGCCAAGGGACTAGCGGGAGAGATACGCAGTATTTT.

V is TRBV25-1 and J is TRBJ2-5; 10 nucleotides align to TRBD2. V lost 8 bases to trimming and J lost 4 bases; unmatched junction nucleotides: 10. CDR3 size: 15 residues. CDR1 and CDR2 (germline): MGHDK, SYGVNS. CDR3 sequence reads: CASGASLAGVETQYF. The DNA of the CDR3 is TGTGCCAGCGGGGCGTCTCTAGCGGGAGTAGAGACCCAGTACTTC.

This clone came up a few times. The V and J genes are TRBV6-5 and TRBJ1-5, with unresolved D. The length of the CDR3 is 11 residues. Trimming removed 8 bases at V and 4 bases at J, with 6 bases between. Germline-derived CDR1 and CDR2 are MNHEY and SVGAGI. The CDR3 coding sequence is TGTGCCAGCGGAGGAAATCAGCCCCAGCATTTT. Translating gives CASGGNQPQHF.

V and J are TRBV2 and TRBJ2-7; 14 nucleotides line up with TRBD2. V lost 7 bases and J lost 6; bases outside the gene matches: 8. The CDR3 is 15 residues long. Germline V CDR1 and CDR2: SNHLY, FYNNEI. The CDR3 here is CASTAGLAGAREQYF. The CDR3 bases are TGTGCCAGCACCGCGGGACTAGCGGGAGCTCGCGAGCAGTACTTC.

V is TRBV30 and J is TRBJ1-1; tentatively, D is TRBD1 (5 bases). V was shortened by 3 bases and J by 11 bases, with 16 bases between the two germline ends. This CDR3 contains 12 residues. From germline, CDR1 is GTSNPN and CDR2 SVGIG (reference sequence). This CDR3 reads CAWRSPWGVAFF. In DNA form, the CDR3 reads TGTGCCTGGAGGTCACCATGGGGGGTTGCTTTCTTT.

The chain recombines TRBV27 with TRBJ2-1; 8 bases are shared with TRBD2. CDR1 is MNHEY, CDR2 SMNVEV, per germline (reference sequence). The junction had 11 bases not matched to a gene; V was cut back by 6 bases and J by 4 bases. CDR3 length: 16 amino acids. The CDR3 loop is CASSRRMTSAYNEQFF. CDR3 coding DNA: TGTGCCAGCAGCCGCCGCATGACTAGCGCATACAATGAGCAGTTCTTC.

The V gene is TRBV5-1, the J gene TRBJ1-2; no clear D gene. Germline CDR1 reads SGHRS; CDR2 reads YFSETQ. This CDR3 is 13 amino acids long. Trimming stripped 6 bases from V and 0 bases from J, with 9 bases between. The DNA of the CDR3 is TGCGCCAGCACATCGACACCTAACTATGGCTACACCTTC. Protein sequence: CASTSTPNYGYTF.

As to this clone: At one end, the junction sequence differs from germline, possibly due to a read error. The chain combines TRBV30 with TRBJ1-1; 7 nucleotides agree with TRBD1. The CDR3 runs to 14 residues. The germline V gene has CDR1 GTSNPN and CDR2 SVGIG (reference sequence). The CDR3 loop is CAWRVSGGNTEAFF. The CDR3 region has the DNA TGTGCCTGGCGTGTCTCAGGGGGGAACACTGAAGCTTTCTTT.

The chain couples TRBV30 to TRBJ2-2; D remains unclear. The CDR3 is 14 amino acids. V lost 2 bases, J lost 0 bases, and 7 bases lay in between. Germline CDR1 GTSNPN, CDR2 SVGIG (reference sequence). CDR3 DNA: TGTGCCTGGAGTTCAAGTTCGAACACCGGGGAGCTGTTTTTT. It yields the protein CAWSSSSNTGELFF. Filled out from reference TRBV30 and TRBJ2-2, the complete variable domain reads SQTIHQWPATLVQPVGSPLSLECTVEGTSNPNLYWYRQAAGRGLQLLFYSVGIGQISSEVPQNLSASRPQDRQFILSSKKLLLSDSGFYLCAWSSSSNTGELFFGEGSRLTVL.

This clone has just one count. The chain recombines TRBV7-9 with TRBJ1-1; D unresolved. The CDR3 spans 14 residues. V lost 5 bases and J lost 0, with 10 bases in between. Germline V CDR1 and CDR2: SEHNR, FQNEAQ (reference sequence). The CDR3 DNA reads as TGTGCCAGCAGCCCGGGGAGACTGAACACTGAAGCTTTCTTT. As protein: CASSPGRLNTEAFF.

The gene calls are TRBV4-1 and TRBJ2-7; TRBD2 might be the D (5 bases). V dropped 5 bases and J dropped 6 bases, with 14 bases sitting between them. CDR1 is MGHRA and CDR2 is YSYEKL in the germline V gene. The CDR3 is 13 residues long. The CDR3 region is CASSEAIAGEQYF. As DNA, the CDR3 is TGCGCCAGCAGCGAAGCCATTGCGGGCGAGCAGTACTTC.

This clone has just a few counts. The chain carries TRBV7-9 and TRBJ2-3; D unclear. CDR3 length equals 16 residues. Germline CDR1 reads SEHNR; CDR2 reads FQNEAQ (reference sequence). Trimming removed 2 bases from V and 0 bases from J, with 12 bases in between. CDR3 region: CASSLRSVGSTDTQYF. CDR3 nucleotide sequence: TGTGCCAGCAGCTTACGTAGTGTCGGCAGCACAGATACGCAGTATTTT.

CDR3 nucleotide sequence: TGCGCCAGCAGCCATCCCCCTGGACTAGCCGGACTCGGGGAGCTGTTTTTT. Its protein product is CASSHPPGLAGLGELFF. The rearrangement uses TRBV4-1 and TRBJ2-2; the match to TRBD2 covers 8 bases. The germline CDR1 and CDR2 sequences are MGHRA and YSYEKL. The CDR3 loop spans 17 amino acids. The V and J ends lost 3 bases and 7 bases, in that order; junction bases with no gene match: 13.

This clone turned up a few times. The chain combines TRBV5-4 with TRBJ2-5, with D perhaps matching TRBD2 (5 bases). Germline V gene data show CDR1 as SGHNT and CDR2 as YYREEE (reference sequence). The V gene lost 0 bases and the J gene lost 5 bases, with 14 bases spanning the gap. The CDR3 runs 15 residues. CDR3 DNA: TGTGCCAGCAGCTTGGATCAGCGGTCGAGGGAGACCCAGTACTTC. It codes for CASSLDQRSRETQYF.

The J gene is TRBJ1-2, the V gene TRBV28; D is unclear. The V gene lost 3 bases and the J gene lost 4 bases, with 9 bases spanning the gap. The germline CDR1 and CDR2 sequences are MDHEN and SYDVKM. The CDR3 has 13 residues. Here the CDR3 reads CASSFSSSYGYTF. The DNA for the CDR3 is TGTGCCAGCAGTTTTAGCAGTAGCTATGGCTACACCTTC.